A selection of T cell receptor beta chains follows, all from one sample in a study of Ad26.COV2.S vaccination and SARS-CoV-2 variants. Only in-frame clones appear in the TCRdb table, and some are missing; sequencing was by immunoSEQ multiplex PCR. This repertoire shows about 390,000 clones, around nine tenths found once; its top ten account for approximately 3.7%. The specimen comprised peripheral blood, sampled in a trial of Ad26.COV2.S vaccine versus placebo. The receptors were gathered from a person aged 18-65 years who received the Ad26.COV2.S COVID-19 vaccine or a placebo. Both conserved end residues are part of each CDR3. The order of the fields is J gene, V gene, CDR3 protein.

>TRBJ1-2|TRBV30
CAWSPGDHGYTF
>TRBJ1-1|TRBV28
CASSGGMNTEAFF
>TRBJ2-5|TRBV2
CASSEQDRGETQYF
>TRBJ1-2|TRBV24-1
CATRSGGADYGYTF
>TRBJ2-3|TRBV5-6
CASSLRLAADTQYF
>TRBJ2-5|TRBV7-7
CASSLGLDLRETQYF
>TRBJ2-3|TRBV19
CASSIAGPSTDTQYF
>TRBJ1-1|TRBV30
CAWSSRGDTEAFF
>TRBJ1-4|TRBV4-3
CASSRDGRLGANEKLFF
>TRBJ2-7|TRBV5-1
CASSQGGGPGQQYF
>TRBJ2-7|TRBV15
CATSRDGGVAGGYEQYF
>TRBJ2-1|TRBV12-1
CASSLGTTYNVEQFF
>TRBJ2-1|TRBV7-9
CASSLSSGGSAEQFF
>TRBJ1-1|TRBV5-1
CASSSDTVNTEAFF
>TRBJ2-5|TRBV21-1
CASSPCDRTQETQYF
>TRBJ2-6|TRBV7-2
CASRWTGGPIHSGANVLTF
>TRBJ2-5|TRBV10-3
CAISVGGAGETQYF
>TRBJ1-4|TRBV5-5
CASSSTGGGVEKLFF
>TRBJ1-2|TRBV7-8
CASSLVGGARIYGYTF
>TRBJ2-2|TRBV5-6
CASRLGFSLENTGELFF
>TRBJ1-5|TRBV10-3
CAISESRTGGNQPQHF
>TRBJ2-2|TRBV29-1
CSVQAGGDTGELFF
>TRBJ1-6|TRBV3-1/TRBV3-2
CASSLQASSYNSPLHF
>TRBJ1-2|TRBV24-1
CATQDLRTYGYTF
>TRBJ1-1|TRBV6-5
CASSGVGDTEAFF
>TRBJ2-1|TRBV30
CAWSGLAGVPEQFF
>TRBJ2-7|TRBV10-3
CATTGWSDEQYF
>TRBJ1-5|TRBV4-1
CANSEGRPLIYSNQPQHF
>TRBJ2-4|TRBV4-3
CASSQELGGGKNIQYF
>TRBJ1-4|TRBV27
CASSPKGQGVEKLFF
>TRBJ2-1|TRBV11-2
CASSLGGEGEQFF
>TRBJ2-3|TRBV19
CASSFRDGTDTQYF
>TRBJ1-1|TRBV7-8
CASSLAQGENTEAFF
>TRBJ2-2|TRBV13
CASSSTGQGRLGELFF
>TRBJ1-6|TRBV28
CASSLPGQGNSPLHF
>TRBJ1-1|TRBV19
CASSRAPGPAFF
>TRBJ1-2|TRBV4-3
CASSQDYGDLYGYTF
>TRBJ2-2|TRBV6-5
CASSYSADTGELFF
>TRBJ1-1|TRBV12-3/TRBV12-4
CASSLGGGEAFF
>TRBJ2-7|TRBV3-1/TRBV3-2
CASSLELAGAGGEQYF
>TRBJ2-1|TRBV6-5
CASSEADYNEQFF
>TRBJ1-6|TRBV18
CASSPRRENSPLHF
>TRBJ2-3|TRBV3-1/TRBV3-2
CASSRTPTGTSTDTQYF
>TRBJ1-5|TRBV5-8
CASRGRGFSNQPQHF
>TRBJ1-1|TRBV2
CASRPDRGAEAFF
>TRBJ2-2|TRBV19
CASSTPTGGELFF
>TRBJ1-4|TRBV27
CASPTGRANEKLFF
>TRBJ2-5|TRBV5-4
CASSLAWDRAQETQYF
>TRBJ2-7|TRBV4-1
CASSPTEGISYEQYF
>TRBJ2-1|TRBV19
CASNSGVNNEQFF
>TRBJ2-5|TRBV19
CASSIRGGWGETQYF
>TRBJ2-2|TRBV19
CASSMGTGTTGELFF